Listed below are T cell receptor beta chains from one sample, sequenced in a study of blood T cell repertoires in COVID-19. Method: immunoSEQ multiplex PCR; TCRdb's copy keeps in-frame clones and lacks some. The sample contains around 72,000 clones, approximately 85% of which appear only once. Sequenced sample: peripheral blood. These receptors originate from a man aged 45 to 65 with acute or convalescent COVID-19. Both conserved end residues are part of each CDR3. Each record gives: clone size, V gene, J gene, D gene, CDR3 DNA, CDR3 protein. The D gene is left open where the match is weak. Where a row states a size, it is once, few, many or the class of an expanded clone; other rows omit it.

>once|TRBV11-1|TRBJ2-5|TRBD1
TGTGCCAGCAGCTTAGACAGGGGGCACGGTGAGACCCAGTACTTC
CASSLDRGHGETQYF
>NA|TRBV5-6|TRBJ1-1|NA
TGTGCCAGCAGCTTGGGCAGTTCTTCTAACACTGAAGCTTTCTTT
CASSLGSSSNTEAFF
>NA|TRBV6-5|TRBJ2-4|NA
TGTGCCAGCGTTGAGGCGGCCAAAAACATTCAGTACTTC
CASVEAAKNIQYF
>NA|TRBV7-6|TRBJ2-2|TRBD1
TGTGCCAGCAGCTTAGCACAGGGGGCAGGTACCGGGGAGCTGTTTTTT
CASSLAQGAGTGELFF
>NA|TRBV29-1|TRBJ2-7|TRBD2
TGCAGCGTTTCCGGGCTAGCGGGGGGCGGATTCTCCTACGAGCAGTACTTC
CSVSGLAGGGFSYEQYF
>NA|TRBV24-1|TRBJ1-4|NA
TGTGCCACCAGTGGGTCAGGGGTCAATGAAAAACTGTTTTTT
CATSGSGVNEKLFF
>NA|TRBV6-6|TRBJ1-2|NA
TGTGCCAGCAGTTACCTTGGTTTTTCGATTAGCTATGGCTACACCTTC
CASSYLGFSISYGYTF
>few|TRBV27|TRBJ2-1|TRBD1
TGTGCCAGCAGTCGACAGGGAGTTACCTACAATGAGCAGTTCTTC
CASSRQGVTYNEQFF
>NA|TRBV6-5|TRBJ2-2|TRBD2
TGTGCCAGCAGTAAGCGGGGGGGGGACACCGGGGAGCTGTTTTTT
CASSKRGGDTGELFF
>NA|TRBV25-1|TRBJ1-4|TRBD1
TGTGCCAGCAGTGAATGGGACAGCCAAGAAAAACTGTTTTTT
CASSEWDSQEKLFF
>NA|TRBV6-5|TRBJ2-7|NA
TGTGCCAGCAGCTATGGACAGTCTAGCTCCTACGAGCAGTACTTC
CASSYGQSSSYEQYF
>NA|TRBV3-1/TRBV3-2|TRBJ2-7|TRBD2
TGTGCCAGCAGCGAAAGCGGGGGGGCCGAGCAGTACTTC
CASSESGGAEQYF
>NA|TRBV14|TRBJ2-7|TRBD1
TGTGCCAGCAGCCCGCCGGGGACAGGGGTAAACTACGAGCAGTACTTC
CASSPPGTGVNYEQYF
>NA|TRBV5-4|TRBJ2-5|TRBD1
TGTGCCAGCGAAATCTTGGGACAGGGCCAAGAGACCCAGTACTTC
CASEILGQGQETQYF
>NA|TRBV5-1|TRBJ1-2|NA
TGCGCCAGCAGCCTAATGGACAGCCGAACCAACTATGGCTACACCTTC
CASSLMDSRTNYGYTF
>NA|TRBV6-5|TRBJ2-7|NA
TGTGCCAGCAAAAACCCAGGGAATCGCGAGCAGTACTTC
CASKNPGNREQYF
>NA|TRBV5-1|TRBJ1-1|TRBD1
TGCGCCAGCAGCCCTCTCGACAGGGTCTTAGAAGCTTTCTTT
CASSPLDRVLEAFF
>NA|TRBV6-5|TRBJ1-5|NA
TGTGCCAGTAAGGCGGACAGAGCAAATCAGCCCCAGCATTTT
CASKADRANQPQHF
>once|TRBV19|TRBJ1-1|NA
TGTGCCAGTAGTCTCTCGTCATCGGGAAGGAACACTGAAGCTTTCTTT
CASSLSSSGRNTEAFF
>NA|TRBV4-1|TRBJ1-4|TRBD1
TGCGCCAGCAGCCAAGAGAATGAGGGGACAGGGGATTTGTCCTCGGAAAAACTGTTTTTT
CASSQENEGTGDLSSEKLFF
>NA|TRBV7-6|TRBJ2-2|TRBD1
TGTGCCAGCAGCCCAAGACAGGGGGCGAACACCGGGGAGCTGTTTTTT
CASSPRQGANTGELFF
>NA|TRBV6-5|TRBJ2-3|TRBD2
TGTGCCAGCAGAATAGGACTAGCGGGGCTCGATACGCAGTATTTT
CASRIGLAGLDTQYF
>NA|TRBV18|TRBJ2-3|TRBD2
TGTGCCAGCTCACCACCAGCGGGGGGGCCTACTAATACGCAGTATTTT
CASSPPAGGPTNTQYF
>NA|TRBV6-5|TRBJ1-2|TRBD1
TGTGCCAGCAGAAGACAGGGTGAAGAAGGCTACACCTTC
CASRRQGEEGYTF
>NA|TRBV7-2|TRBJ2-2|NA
TGTGCCAGCAGCTCGTGGCGGCCGAACACCGGGGAGCTGTTTTTT
CASSSWRPNTGELFF
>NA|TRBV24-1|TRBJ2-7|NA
TGTGCCACCAGTGATCCAGATTCCTACGAGCAGTACTTC
CATSDPDSYEQYF
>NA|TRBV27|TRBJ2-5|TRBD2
TGTGCCAGCAGTCCCGGGACTAGCGGGGGTGGGACCCAGTACTTC
CASSPGTSGGGTQYF
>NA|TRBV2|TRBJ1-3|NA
TGTGCCAGCAGTGATCGTGGAAACACCATATATTTT
CASSDRGNTIYF
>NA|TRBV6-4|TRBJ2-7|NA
TGTGCCAGCAGTCCGTCACAGGCCTCCTACGAGCAGTACTTC
CASSPSQASYEQYF
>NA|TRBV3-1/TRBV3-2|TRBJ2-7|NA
TGTGCCAGCAGCCCGCTGGGGCAGGGCTACGAGCAGTACTTC
CASSPLGQGYEQYF
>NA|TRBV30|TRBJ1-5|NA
TGTGCCTGGAGCCCCAGAACAATTAGCAATCAGCCCCAGCATTTT
CAWSPRTISNQPQHF
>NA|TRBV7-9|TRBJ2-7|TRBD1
TGTGCCAGCAGCTTAGCAGGGGGCACCTACGAGCAGTACTTC
CASSLAGGTYEQYF
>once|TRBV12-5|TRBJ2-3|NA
TGTGCTACGGGGGTTAACACGGATACGCAGTATTTT
CATGVNTDTQYF
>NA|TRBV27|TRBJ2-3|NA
TGTGCCAGCAGTCCTGACAGAAACACAGATACGCAGTATTTT
CASSPDRNTDTQYF
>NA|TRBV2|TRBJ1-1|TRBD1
TGTGCCAGCCTCCGACAGGGCGACACTGAAGCTTTCTTT
CASLRQGDTEAFF
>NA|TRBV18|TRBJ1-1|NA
TGTGCCAGCTCACCAGGACAGAACACTGAAGCTTTCTTT
CASSPGQNTEAFF
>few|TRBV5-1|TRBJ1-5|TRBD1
TGCGCCAGCAGTTCGGGACAGCCTAATCAGCCCCAGCATTTT
CASSSGQPNQPQHF
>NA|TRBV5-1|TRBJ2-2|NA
TGCGCCAGCAGCTCTAGCCCGGGGGACACCGGGGAGCTGTTTTTT
CASSSSPGDTGELFF
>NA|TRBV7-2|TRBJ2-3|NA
TGTGCCAGCAGCTCTCCCGAGGGAGTCACAGATACGCAGTATTTT
CASSSPEGVTDTQYF
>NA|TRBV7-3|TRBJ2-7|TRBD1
TGTGCCAGCAGCTTAGGCCCGGGACAGGGCTACGAGCAGTACTTC
CASSLGPGQGYEQYF
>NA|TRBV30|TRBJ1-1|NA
TGTGCCTGGAGTGTAGCACGGAACACTGAAGCTTTCTTT
CAWSVARNTEAFF
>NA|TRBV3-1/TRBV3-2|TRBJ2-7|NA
TGTGCCAGCAGCCAAGCCCCAGGACAGCCCTACGAGCAGTACTTC
CASSQAPGQPYEQYF
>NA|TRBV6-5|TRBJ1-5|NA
TGTGCCAGCAGTAGAACAGGGTATAGCAATCAGCCCCAGCATTTT
CASSRTGYSNQPQHF
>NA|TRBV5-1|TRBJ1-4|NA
TGCGCCAGCAGCTTGGCCAGGGCGGATGAAAAACTGTTTTTT
CASSLARADEKLFF
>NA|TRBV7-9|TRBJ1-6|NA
TGTGCCAGCAGTCCACAGGGTCACGGGAATTCACCCCTCCACTTT
CASSPQGHGNSPLHF
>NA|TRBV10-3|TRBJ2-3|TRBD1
TGTGCCATCAGTGATGGGACAGGGAAGGATACGCAGTATTTT
CAISDGTGKDTQYF
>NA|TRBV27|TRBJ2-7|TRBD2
TGTGCCAGCAGTTTAGGCGGGAGCTCCTACGAGCAGTACTTC
CASSLGGSSYEQYF
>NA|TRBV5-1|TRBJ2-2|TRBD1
TGCGCCAGCAGCCCGGGACAGGGGGCTAGCACCGGGGAGCTGTTTTTT
CASSPGQGASTGELFF
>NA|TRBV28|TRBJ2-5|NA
TGTGCCAGCAGATCATACAGGGATAAACTCCAAGAGACCCAGTACTTC
CASRSYRDKLQETQYF
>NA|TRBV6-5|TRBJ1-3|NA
TGTGCCAGCAGAACGACAGGAAACACCATATATTTT
CASRTTGNTIYF
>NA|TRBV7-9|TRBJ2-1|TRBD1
TGTGCCAGCAGCTTAAGACAGGGGGAATGGGGTGAGCAGTTCTTC
CASSLRQGEWGEQFF
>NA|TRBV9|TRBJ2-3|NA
TGTGCCAGCAGCGTAGGGCCTAGTAGCACAGATACGCAGTATTTT
CASSVGPSSTDTQYF
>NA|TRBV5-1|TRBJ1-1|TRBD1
TGCGCCAGCAGCATCCGGACAGGAGAAGCTTTCTTT
CASSIRTGEAFF